This entry features one T cell receptor (beta chain) sequence. Its antigen remains unknown. These data are taken from a study of cytomegalovirus exposure and HLA in healthy donors. Overall study: A prior study identified approximately 110 million unique TCR beta sequences from about 200 million T cells.

Both 60 Vbeta primers and 13 Jbeta primers went into the PCR. Some clones are missing from TCRdb's copy, which holds only in-frame ones; the method was immunoSEQ multiplex PCR. The table includes 150,000 to 200,000 clones, around 81% detected once. Donors likely had unrecorded immune exposures despite being nominally healthy when sampled. The CDR3 contains 12 residues. With 9 bases removed from V and 1 base from J, the gap between germline ends came to 9 bases. Germline values: CDR1 SGHAT, CDR2 FQDESV (reference sequence). Study findings and constraints: In most subjects, TCR beta sequences reportedly gave accurate predictions of HLA-A and HLA-B alleles.

Sequencing was done on a sample of PBMCs. The chain combines TRBV11-1 with TRBJ2-5; D is uncertain. The clonotype originates from a woman between 18 and 30 years old in good health and CMV-seropositive. The CDR3 nucleotides read TGTGCCAGTTCACGGTTCCAAGAGACCCAGTACTTC. The encoded protein is CASSRFQETQYF.